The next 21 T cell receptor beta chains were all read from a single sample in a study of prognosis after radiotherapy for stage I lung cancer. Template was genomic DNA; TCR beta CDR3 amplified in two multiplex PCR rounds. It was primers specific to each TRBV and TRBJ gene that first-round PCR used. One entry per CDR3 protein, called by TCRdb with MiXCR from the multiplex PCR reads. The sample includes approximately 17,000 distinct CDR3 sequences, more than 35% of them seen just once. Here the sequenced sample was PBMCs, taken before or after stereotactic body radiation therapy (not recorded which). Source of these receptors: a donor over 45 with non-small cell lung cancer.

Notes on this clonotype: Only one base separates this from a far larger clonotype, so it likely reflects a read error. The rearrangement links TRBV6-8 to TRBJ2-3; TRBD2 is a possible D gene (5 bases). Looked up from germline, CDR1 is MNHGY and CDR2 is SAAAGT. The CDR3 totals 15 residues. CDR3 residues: CTSRRGGMTTDTQYF. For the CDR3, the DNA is TGTACCAGCAGACGGGGTGGAATGACCACAGATACGCAGTATTTT.

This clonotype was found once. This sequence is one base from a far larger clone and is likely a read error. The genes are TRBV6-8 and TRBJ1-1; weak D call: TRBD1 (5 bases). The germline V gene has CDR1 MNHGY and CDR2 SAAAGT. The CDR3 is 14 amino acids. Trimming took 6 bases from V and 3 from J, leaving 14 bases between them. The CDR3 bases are TGTGCCAGCAGACTAGGGGTCGCGGACACTGAAGCTTTCTTT. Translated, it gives CASRLGVADTEAFF.

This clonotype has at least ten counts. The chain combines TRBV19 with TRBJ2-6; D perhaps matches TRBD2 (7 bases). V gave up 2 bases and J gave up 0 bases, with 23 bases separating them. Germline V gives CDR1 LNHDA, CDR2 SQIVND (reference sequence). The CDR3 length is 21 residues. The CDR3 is CASSISSGEGRGRSGANVLTF. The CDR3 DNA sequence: TGTGCCAGTAGTATATCGTCGGGGGAGGGCAGGGGACGCTCTGGGGCCAACGTCCTGACTTTC. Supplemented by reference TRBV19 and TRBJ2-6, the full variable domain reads DGGITQSPKYLFRKEGQNVTLSCEQNLNHDAMYWYRQDPGQGLRLIYYSQIVNDFQKGDIAEGYSVSREKKESFPLTVTSAQKNPTAFYLCASSISSGEGRGRSGANVLTFGAGSRLTVL.

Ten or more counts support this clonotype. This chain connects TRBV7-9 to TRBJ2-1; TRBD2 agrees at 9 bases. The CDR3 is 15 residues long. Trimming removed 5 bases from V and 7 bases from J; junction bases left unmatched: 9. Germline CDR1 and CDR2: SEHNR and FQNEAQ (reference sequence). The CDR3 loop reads CASSPLAGGKNEQFF. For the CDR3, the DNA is TGTGCCAGCAGCCCGCTGGCGGGGGGGAAAAATGAGCAGTTCTTC.

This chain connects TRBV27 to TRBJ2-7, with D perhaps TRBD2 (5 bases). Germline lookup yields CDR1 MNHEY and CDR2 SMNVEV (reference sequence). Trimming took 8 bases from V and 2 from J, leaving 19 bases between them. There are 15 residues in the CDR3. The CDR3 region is CASPEGGYFPYEQYF. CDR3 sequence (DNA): TGTGCCAGCCCCGAGGGTGGGTACTTCCCCTACGAGCAGTACTTC.

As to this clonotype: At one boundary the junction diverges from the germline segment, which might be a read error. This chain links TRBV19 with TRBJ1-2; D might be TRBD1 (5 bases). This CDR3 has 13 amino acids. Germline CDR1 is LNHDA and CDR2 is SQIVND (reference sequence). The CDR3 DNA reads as TGTTCCAGTAGTTGGGGGGTTCAGTATGTCTACACCTTC. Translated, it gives CSSSWGVQYVYTF.

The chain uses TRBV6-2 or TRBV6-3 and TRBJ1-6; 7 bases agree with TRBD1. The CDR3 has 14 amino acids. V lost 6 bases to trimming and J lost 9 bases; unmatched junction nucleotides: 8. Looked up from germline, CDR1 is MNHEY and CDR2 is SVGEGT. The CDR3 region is CASRPGQAGSPLHF. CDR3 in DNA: TGTGCCAGCAGACCCGGACAGGCGGGTTCACCCCTCCACTTT.

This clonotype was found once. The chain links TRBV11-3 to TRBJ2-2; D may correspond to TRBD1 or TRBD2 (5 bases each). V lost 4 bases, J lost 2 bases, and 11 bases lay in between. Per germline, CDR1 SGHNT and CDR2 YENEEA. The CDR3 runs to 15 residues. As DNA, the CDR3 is TGTGCCAGCAGCTCAAATCGGGGCAACACCGGGGAGCTGTTTTTT. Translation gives CASSSNRGNTGELFF.

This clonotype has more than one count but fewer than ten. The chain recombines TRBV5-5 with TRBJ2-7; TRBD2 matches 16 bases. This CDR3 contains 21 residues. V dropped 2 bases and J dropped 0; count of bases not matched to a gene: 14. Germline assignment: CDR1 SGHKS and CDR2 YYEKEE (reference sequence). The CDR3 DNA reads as TGTGCCAGCAGCTTCCGGGTTGGTGGGGGACTAGCGGGGGGGAGCTCCTACGAGCAGTACTTC. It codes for CASSFRVGGGLAGGSSYEQYF.

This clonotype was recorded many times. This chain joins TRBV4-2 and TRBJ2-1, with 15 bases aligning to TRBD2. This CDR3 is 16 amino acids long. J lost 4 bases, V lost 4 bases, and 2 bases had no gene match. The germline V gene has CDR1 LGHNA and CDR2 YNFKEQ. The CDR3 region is CASSRTSGGEYNEQFF. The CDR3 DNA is TGTGCCAGCAGCCGGACTAGCGGGGGGGAATACAATGAGCAGTTCTTC.

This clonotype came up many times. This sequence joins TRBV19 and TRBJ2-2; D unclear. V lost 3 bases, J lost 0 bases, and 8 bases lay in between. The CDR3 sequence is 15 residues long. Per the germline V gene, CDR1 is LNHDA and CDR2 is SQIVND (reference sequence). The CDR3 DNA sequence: TGTGCCAGTAGTATGTGGTCAACGAACACCGGGGAGCTGTTTTTT. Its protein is CASSMWSTNTGELFF.

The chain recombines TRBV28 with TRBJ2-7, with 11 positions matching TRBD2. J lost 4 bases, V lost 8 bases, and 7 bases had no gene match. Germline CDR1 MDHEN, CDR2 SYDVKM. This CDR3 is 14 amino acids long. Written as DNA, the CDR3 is TGTGCCAGCCGCGGTGGGACTAGCGGATACGAGCAGTACTTC. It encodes CASRGGTSGYEQYF.

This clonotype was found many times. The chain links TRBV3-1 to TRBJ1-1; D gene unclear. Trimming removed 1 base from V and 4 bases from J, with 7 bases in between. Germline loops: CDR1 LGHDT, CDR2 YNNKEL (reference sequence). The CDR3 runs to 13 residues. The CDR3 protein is CASSQGSGTEAFF. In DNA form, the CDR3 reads TGTGCCAGCAGCCAAGGGTCAGGCACTGAAGCTTTCTTT.

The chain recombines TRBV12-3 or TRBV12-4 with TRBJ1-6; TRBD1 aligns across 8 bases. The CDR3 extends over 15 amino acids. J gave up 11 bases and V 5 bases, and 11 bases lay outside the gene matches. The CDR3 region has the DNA TGTGCCAGCAGTAGGACAGGGACCTTTGAGACACCCCTCCACTTT. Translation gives CASSRTGTFETPLHF.

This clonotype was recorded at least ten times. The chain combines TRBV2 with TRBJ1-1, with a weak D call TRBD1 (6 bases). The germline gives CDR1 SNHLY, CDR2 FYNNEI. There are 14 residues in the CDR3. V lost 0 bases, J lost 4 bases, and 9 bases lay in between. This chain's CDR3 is CASSEAWGPTEAFF. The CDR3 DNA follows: TGTGCCAGCAGTGAAGCGTGGGGGCCCACTGAAGCTTTCTTT.

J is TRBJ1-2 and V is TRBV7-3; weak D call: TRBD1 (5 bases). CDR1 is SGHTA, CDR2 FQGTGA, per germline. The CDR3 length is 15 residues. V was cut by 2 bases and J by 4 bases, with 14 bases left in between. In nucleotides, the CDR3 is TGTGCCAGCAGCTTAGAGGCAGGGAACACCTATGGCTACACCTTC. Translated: CASSLEAGNTYGYTF.

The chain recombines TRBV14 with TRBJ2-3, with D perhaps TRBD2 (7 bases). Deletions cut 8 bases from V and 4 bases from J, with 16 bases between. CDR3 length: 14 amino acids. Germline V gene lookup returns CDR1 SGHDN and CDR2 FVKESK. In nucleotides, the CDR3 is TGTGCCAGCGGTGAGGGGGGGCCAGCAGATACGCAGTATTTT. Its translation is CASGEGGPADTQYF.

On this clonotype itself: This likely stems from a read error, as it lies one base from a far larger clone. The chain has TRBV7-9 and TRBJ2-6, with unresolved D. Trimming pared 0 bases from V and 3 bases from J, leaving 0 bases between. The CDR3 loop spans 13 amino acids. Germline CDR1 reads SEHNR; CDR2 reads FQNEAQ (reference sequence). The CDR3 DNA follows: TGTGCCAGCAGCTTAGCTGGGGCCAACGTCCTGACTTTC. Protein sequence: CASSLAGANVLTF.

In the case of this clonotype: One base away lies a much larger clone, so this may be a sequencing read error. CDR3 loop: CASSGGNTESFF. Here the CDR3 DNA reads TGTGCCAGCAGCGGGGGGAACACTGAATCTTTCTTT. The chain joins TRBV6-1 to TRBJ1-1, with TRBD1 as a possible D gene (5 bases). There are 12 residues in the CDR3. The germline gives CDR1 MNHNS, CDR2 SASEGT.

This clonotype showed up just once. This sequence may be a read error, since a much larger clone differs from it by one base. CDR3 DNA sequence: TGCAGTGTTTTTCAGAGGGAAGAGACCCAGTACTTC. It specifies CSVFQREETQYF. The J gene is TRBJ2-5, the V gene TRBV20-1, with TRBD2 as a possible D gene (5 bases). The CDR3 is 12 amino acids. Trimming removed 7 bases from V and 3 bases from J, with 12 bases in between. Germline V lookup: CDR1 DFQATT, CDR2 SNEGSKA (reference sequence).

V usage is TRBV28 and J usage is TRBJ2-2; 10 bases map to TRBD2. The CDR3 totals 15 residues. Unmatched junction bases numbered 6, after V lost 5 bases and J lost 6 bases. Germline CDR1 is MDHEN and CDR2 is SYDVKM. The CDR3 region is CASSRRAGGPGELFF. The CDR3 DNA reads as TGTGCCAGCAGTCGTAGAGCGGGAGGGCCCGGGGAGCTGTTTTTT.